The following is a T cell receptor beta chain sequence with its context. These data belong to a study of blood T cell repertoires in COVID-19. Sequenced by immunoSEQ multiplex PCR; TCRdb stores in-frame clones only, minus some. The table lists more than 300,000 clones, approximately 89% of them singletons. CDR3 length: 13 residues. Trimming pared 3 bases from V and 1 base from J, leaving 7 bases between. The germline V gene encodes CDR1 SGDLS and CDR2 YYNGEE. The receptor was derived from a woman under 40 with COVID-19, enrolled during active disease. The sequencing sample was made of peripheral blood. The chain recombines TRBV9 with TRBJ1-2; D possibly corresponds to TRBD1 (5 bases). The CDR3 DNA is TGTGCCAGCAGCGGAGACAGTAACTATGGCTACACCTTC. It yields the protein CASSGDSNYGYTF. Full variable domain (rest looked up from reference TRBV9 and TRBJ1-2): DSGVTQTPKHLITATGQRVTLRCSPRSGDLSVYWYQQSLDQGLQFLIQYYNGEERAKGNILERFSAQQFPDLHSELNLSSLELGDSALYFCASSGDSNYGYTFGSGTRLTVV.